This T cell receptor beta chain was sequenced in a study of cytomegalovirus exposure and HLA in healthy donors. As for the study in general: Falling in the Caucasian-associated ancestry cluster were 81% of under 450 genotyped donors.

From germline, CDR1 is SNHLY and CDR2 FYNNEI. V lost 8 bases, J lost 2 bases, and 12 bases lay in between. The CDR3 covers 14 residues. The study ran its PCR with 60 Vbeta and 13 Jbeta primers. Measured with immunoSEQ multiplex PCR; TCRdb has only the in-frame clones, and not every one. The data show more than 90,000 clones, 75% to 90% seen once. The sequencing sample was made of PBMCs. This TCR came from a man in his thirties or forties in good health and CMV-seronegative. The chain has TRBV2 and TRBJ1-4; no clear D. The CDR3 loop reads CASWGEGTNEKLFF. For the CDR3, the DNA is TGTGCCAGCTGGGGTGAGGGTACTAATGAAAAACTGTTTTTT.